A single TCR beta chain is shown here with its context. Germline V gene sequence: CDR1 SGHTA, CDR2 FQGNSA. The CDR3 totals 17 residues. V lost 6 bases and J lost 3, with 21 bases in between. These data belong to a study of blood T cell repertoires in COVID-19. Under the authors' procedure: Amplification of reference gene primers provided the estimated nucleated cell counts. Clones were read by immunoSEQ multiplex PCR, and TCRdb kept only the in-frame ones, dropping some. That table furnishes V, J and clone size, whereas the DNA furnished D and trimming. Of some 350,000 clones listed, 75% to 90% are singletons. The age range of participants was about 18 to 89 years, with residence in around 22 US areas.

Sequenced material: PBMCs or T cells enriched from blood (not recorded which). This receptor was identified in a man younger than 35 who had recovered from COVID-19. The chain recombines TRBV7-2 with TRBJ2-1, with a weak D call TRBD1 (5 bases). The CDR3 DNA reads TGTGCCAGCAGTCTTAATAGGGGATTAAGAGGCTACAATGAGCAGTTCTTC. Protein product: CASSLNRGLRGYNEQFF. The complete variable domain, with remaining parts taken from reference TRBV7-2 and TRBJ2-1, reads GAGVSQSPSNKVTEKGKDVELRCDPISGHTALYWYRQSLGQGLEFLIYFQGNSAPDKSGLPSDRFSAERTGGSVSTLTIQRTQQEDSAVYLCASSLNRGLRGYNEQFFGPGTRLTVL.